A selection of T cell receptor beta chains follows, all from one sample in a study of OX40 agonist ivuxolimab in advanced cancers. The table came from immunoSEQ multiplex PCR; TCRdb's copy has only in-frame clones and leaves some out. The sample lists some 97,000 clones, approximately 89% seen once, with about 0.51% in the top ten. The sample here was CD4+ or CD8+ T cells sorted from blood, taken in a trial of the OX40 agonist ivuxolimab. The receptors shown here come from an adult with an advanced solid tumor such as melanoma, head and neck, liver or kidney cancer. Both conserved end residues are part of each CDR3. A D gene is named only where the DNA matches it firmly. The size field is filled for only some rows; it gives once, few, many or a size class.

j_call v_call clone_size d_call cdr3_aa cdr3_nt
TRBJ2-2 TRBV7-2 few - CASSLRADTGELFF TGTGCCAGCAGCTTAAGAGCTGACACCGGGGAGCTGTTTTTT
TRBJ1-1 TRBV19 - - CASSIGTPSAAAEAFF TGTGCCAGTAGTATAGGAACCCCATCCGCGGCGGCTGAAGCTTTCTTT
TRBJ2-1 TRBV5-1 - - CASSLILAPYNEQFF TGCGCCAGCAGCTTGATCTTGGCCCCCTACAATGAGCAGTTCTTC
TRBJ2-3 TRBV27 - TRBD1 CASSFGWTGGASDTQYF TGTGCCAGCAGTTTTGGATGGACAGGGGGCGCCTCAGATACGCAGTATTTT
TRBJ2-5 TRBV5-3 - - CARPTGQGRETQYF TGTGCCAGACCTACAGGTCAGGGGCGGGAGACCCAGTACTTC
TRBJ2-2 TRBV19 - TRBD2 CASSSLSGKVLPGELFF TGTGCCAGTAGTTCGCTGAGCGGGAAGGTCCTTCCCGGGGAGCTGTTTTTT
TRBJ2-5 TRBV7-2 once - CASSLIRGRQETQYF TGTGCCAGCAGCTTAATACGAGGGCGTCAAGAGACCCAGTACTTC
TRBJ1-1 TRBV5-1 - - CASVGRGEDTEAFF TGCGCCAGCGTCGGCCGCGGTGAGGACACTGAAGCTTTCTTT
TRBJ2-7 TRBV10-3 - TRBD1 CAISAGTGGEQYF TGTGCCATCAGTGCCGGGACAGGGGGCGAGCAGTACTTC
TRBJ2-7 TRBV15 - TRBD1 CATSRDLTGAVYEQYF TGTGCCACCAGCAGAGATTTGACAGGGGCGGTTTACGAGCAGTACTTC
TRBJ2-1 TRBV7-8 once TRBD2 CASSWGLAHNEQFF TGTGCCAGCAGCTGGGGACTAGCACACAATGAGCAGTTCTTC
TRBJ2-2 TRBV6-6 - - CASVDIANTGELFF TGTGCCAGCGTGGACATCGCGAACACCGGGGAGCTGTTTTTT
TRBJ2-2 TRBV4-1 - - CASSQDLGTGELFF TGCGCCAGCAGCCAAGATCTGGGGACCGGGGAGCTGTTTTTT
TRBJ2-4 TRBV7-2 few - CASSLGGAAKNIQYF TGTGCCAGCAGCTTAGGGGGCGCGGCCAAAAACATTCAGTACTTC
TRBJ1-2 TRBV9 - - CASRGMVTGKPYGYTF TGTGCCAGCCGAGGGATGGTGACAGGTAAACCCTATGGCTACACCTTC
TRBJ1-1 TRBV2 few - CASSRITEAFF TGTGCCAGCAGTCGGATCACTGAAGCTTTCTTT
TRBJ2-7 TRBV7-9 many - CASSHRERPYEQYF TGTGCCAGCAGCCACAGGGAGCGGCCCTACGAGCAGTACTTC
TRBJ1-5 TRBV28 - TRBD1 CANSDRMYQPQHF TGTGCCAACTCGGACAGGATGTATCAGCCCCAGCATTTT
TRBJ2-3 TRBV5-1 - TRBD1 CASSWDRGRDTDTQYF TGCGCCAGCAGTTGGGACAGGGGGCGCGACACAGATACGCAGTATTTT
TRBJ1-1 TRBV19 once TRBD1 CASNTGGRETEAFF TGTGCCAGTAATACAGGGGGAAGGGAGACTGAAGCTTTCTTT
TRBJ2-7 TRBV18 - TRBD2 CASSPLPGLAGEDEQYF TGTGCCAGCTCACCTCTTCCGGGACTAGCGGGAGAGGACGAGCAGTACTTC
TRBJ2-3 TRBV5-6 - TRBD2 CASSFQAGIPLLTDTQYF TGTGCCAGCAGCTTTCAAGCGGGAATTCCTTTACTCACAGATACGCAGTATTTT
TRBJ2-5 TRBV7-9 - - CASSSIDINQETQYF TGTGCCAGCAGCTCCATCGACATTAATCAAGAGACCCAGTACTTC
TRBJ2-4 TRBV7-2 - - CASSLRRARDIQYF TGTGCCAGCAGCTTAAGAAGGGCGCGAGACATTCAGTACTTC
TRBJ1-2 TRBV18 - - CASSPRATGTNYGYTF TGTGCCAGCTCACCACGGGCAACAGGGACTAACTATGGCTACACCTTC
TRBJ2-1 TRBV27 - TRBD2 CASSSTSGRGRYNEQFF TGTGCCAGCAGTTCGACTAGCGGGAGGGGGAGGTACAATGAGCAGTTCTTC
TRBJ2-1 TRBV5-1 - - CASSLANRRTAYNEQFF TGCGCCAGCAGCCTCGCCAACCGCCGGACAGCCTACAATGAGCAGTTCTTC
TRBJ2-7 TRBV11-2 - - CASSLTAGTYEQYF TGTGCCAGCAGCTTAACCGCAGGAACCTACGAGCAGTACTTC
TRBJ2-3 TRBV6-5 - TRBD1 CASSYRTGGGTDTQYF TGTGCCAGCAGTTACCGCACAGGGGGCGGCACAGATACGCAGTATTTT
TRBJ2-7 TRBV5-4 - - CASSSKTGLVSYEQYF TGTGCCAGCAGCTCAAAGACAGGCCTCGTCTCCTACGAGCAGTACTTC
TRBJ2-1 TRBV18 - TRBD2 CASSSRSGGSYNEQFF TGTGCCAGCTCGTCCCGGTCGGGAGGGTCGTACAATGAGCAGTTCTTC
TRBJ1-1 TRBV11-3 - - CASSLDTWALSEAFF TGTGCCAGCAGCTTAGATACCTGGGCTCTAAGTGAAGCTTTCTTT
TRBJ2-6 TRBV2 - TRBD1 CASRNAGQVHSGANVLTF TGTGCCAGCAGGAACGCGGGACAGGTGCACTCTGGGGCCAACGTCCTGACTTTC
TRBJ2-1 TRBV7-2 - TRBD1 CASSEKTGGGGNEQFF TGTGCCAGCAGCGAAAAAACAGGGGGAGGTGGGAATGAGCAGTTCTTC
TRBJ1-5 TRBV19 - - CASSILRRGRSNQPQHF TGTGCCAGTAGTATCCTCCGGCGGGGTAGAAGCAATCAGCCCCAGCATTTT
TRBJ1-2 TRBV4-3 once - CASSQEFRGWGNGYTF TGCGCCAGCAGCCAAGAATTTAGGGGTTGGGGAAATGGCTACACCTTC
TRBJ2-1 TRBV7-2 - TRBD2 CASSLQSPGLAGNEQFF TGTGCCAGCAGCTTACAATCACCGGGACTAGCGGGGAATGAGCAGTTCTTC
TRBJ2-7 TRBV10-3 - TRBD2 CAISPDGTSKQYF TGTGCCATCAGTCCAGATGGGACTAGCAAGCAGTACTTC
TRBJ2-1 TRBV19 - - CASSIDYRGNGQFF TGTGCCAGTAGTATAGATTATAGGGGCAATGGGCAGTTCTTC
TRBJ2-7 TRBV28 - - CATQGEVYEQYF TGTGCCACCCAGGGGGAGGTCTACGAGCAGTACTTC
TRBJ1-1 TRBV7-3 - - CASSPRMNTEAFF TGTGCCAGCAGCCCTCGGATGAACACTGAAGCTTTCTTT
TRBJ1-5 TRBV28 - TRBD1 CANASGGKSQPQHF TGTGCCAACGCCTCAGGGGGTAAGAGCCAGCCCCAGCATTTT
TRBJ2-2 TRBV19 - TRBD2 CASTPPGGLAGEAGELFF TGTGCCAGTACCCCTCCGGGGGGTCTAGCGGGAGAGGCCGGGGAGCTGTTTTTT
TRBJ2-7 TRBV4-2 - - CASSQDLWASYEQYF TGTGCCAGCAGCCAAGATCTGTGGGCCTCCTACGAGCAGTACTTC
TRBJ2-7 TRBV5-4 once - CASSLLGEQYF TGTGCCAGCAGCCTCCTGGGCGAGCAGTACTTC
TRBJ2-3 TRBV19 few TRBD2 CASSRTSGRSDTQYF TGTGCCAGTAGTCGGACTAGCGGGAGGTCAGATACGCAGTATTTT
TRBJ2-3 TRBV19 - TRBD2 CASSRHESSGIDTQYF TGTGCCAGTAGCCGACATGAGTCTAGCGGGATTGATACGCAGTATTTT
TRBJ1-3 TRBV6-7 - - CASSYMRVGRVSGNTIYF TGTGCCAGCAGTTACATGAGAGTCGGGCGGGTCTCTGGAAACACCATATATTTT
TRBJ1-5 TRBV6-1 - - CASSPHGGFGQPQHF TGTGCCAGCAGTCCCCATGGGGGGTTTGGCCAGCCCCAGCATTTT
TRBJ2-4 TRBV7-2 once - CASSPGQNIQYF TGTGCCAGCAGCCCAGGACAGAACATTCAGTACTTC
TRBJ1-1 TRBV18 - TRBD1 CASSQGGNTEAFF TGTGCCAGCTCCCAGGGGGGGAACACTGAAGCTTTCTTT
TRBJ1-1 TRBV5-6 - TRBD1 CASSPTLTGGTEAFF TGTGCCAGCAGCCCCACGCTAACAGGGGGCACTGAAGCTTTCTTT
TRBJ2-3 TRBV10-1 - - CASSEGGPADTQYF TGCGCCAGCAGTGAGGGGGGCCCGGCAGATACGCAGTATTTT
TRBJ1-4 TRBV6-1 - - CASSEGLRDWLFF TGTGCCAGCAGTGAAGGTCTCCGGGACTGGCTGTTTTTT
TRBJ2-1 TRBV9 - TRBD2 CASTLAVSYNEQFF TGTGCCAGCACCCTAGCGGTTTCCTACAATGAGCAGTTCTTC
TRBJ1-1 TRBV5-6 - - CASSFRWTEAFF TGTGCCAGCAGCTTTCGTTGGACTGAAGCTTTCTTT
TRBJ1-3 TRBV5-5 - - CASSSPGALSGNTIYF TGTGCCAGCAGCTCCCCGGGGGCTCTATCTGGAAACACCATATATTTT
TRBJ1-2 TRBV30 - - CAWDTGNYGYTF TGTGCCTGGGACACAGGGAACTATGGCTACACCTTC
TRBJ1-1 TRBV19 - - CASKESRVIRNTEAFF TGTGCCAGTAAGGAGTCCAGGGTCATTAGGAACACTGAAGCTTTCTTT
TRBJ1-1 TRBV7-3 - TRBD1 CASSNPRSGTEGTEAFF TGTGCCAGCAGCAATCCCCGCTCCGGGACAGAAGGGACTGAAGCTTTCTTT